This note documents a single T cell receptor beta chain sequence. What it binds is unknown. The data derive from a study of T cell responses to AZD1222 COVID-19 vaccine. Study-wide points: Spike regions recognized by vaccine-associated CD4 TCRs spanned the protein, led by 160-218 and 743-854. Only 5 or 6 individuals given AZD1222 were seropositive at baseline. Rises in breadth and depth of Spike-specific TCRs came after two AZD1222 doses.

The CDR3 is 15 residues long. Trimming cost V 4 bases and J 4 bases, with 15 bases left between them. Germline values: CDR1 LGHDT, CDR2 YNNKEL (reference sequence). The assay was immunoSEQ multiplex PCR, and TCRdb's table has in-frame clones only and misses some. Among some 99,000 clones, about 88% were seen once, and the ten largest hold around a sixth. This sequence originates from an adult in good health. Sequenced here: peripheral blood, sampled on day 0 of AZD1222 vaccination. The gene calls are TRBV3-1 (or the pseudogene TRBV3-2) and TRBJ2-3; the D is unclear. This CDR3 is CASSPTWGMADTQYF. In DNA form, the CDR3 reads TGTGCCAGCAGCCCCACCTGGGGTATGGCAGATACGCAGTATTTT.